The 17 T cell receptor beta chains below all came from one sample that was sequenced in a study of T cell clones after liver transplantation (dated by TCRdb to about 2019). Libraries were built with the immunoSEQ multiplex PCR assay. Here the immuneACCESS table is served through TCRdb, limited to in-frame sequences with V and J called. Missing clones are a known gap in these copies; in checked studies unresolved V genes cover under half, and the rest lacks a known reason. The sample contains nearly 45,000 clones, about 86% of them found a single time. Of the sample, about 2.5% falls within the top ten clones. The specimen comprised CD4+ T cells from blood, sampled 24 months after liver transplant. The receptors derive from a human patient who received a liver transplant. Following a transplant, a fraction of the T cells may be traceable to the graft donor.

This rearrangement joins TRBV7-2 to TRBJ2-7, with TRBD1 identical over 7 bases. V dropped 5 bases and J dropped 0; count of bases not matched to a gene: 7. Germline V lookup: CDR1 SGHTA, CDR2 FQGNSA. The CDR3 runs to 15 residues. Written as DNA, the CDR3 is TGTGCCAGCAGCCGCGCCGGGACAGACTCCTACGAGCAGTACTTC. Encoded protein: CASSRAGTDSYEQYF.

The CDR3 DNA follows: TGTGCCAGCAGGGTAGGGACTAGCGGGAAAAATGAGCAGTTCTTC. Translating gives CASRVGTSGKNEQFF. The rearrangement uses TRBV6-5 and TRBJ2-1; 13 bases line up with TRBD2. Germline V gene sequence: CDR1 MNHEY, CDR2 SVGAGI. The junction had 6 bases not matched to a gene; V was cut back by 6 bases and J by 7 bases. CDR3 length: 15 amino acids.

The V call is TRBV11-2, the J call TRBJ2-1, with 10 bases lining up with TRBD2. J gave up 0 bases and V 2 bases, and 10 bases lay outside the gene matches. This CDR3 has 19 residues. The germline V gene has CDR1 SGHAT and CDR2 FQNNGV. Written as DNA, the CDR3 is TGTGCCAGCAGCTTACCAAGGGCTAGCGGGAGCGTCTCCTACAATGAGCAGTTCTTC. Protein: CASSLPRASGSVSYNEQFF.

The CDR3 sequence: CASSRRTADQPQHF. CDR3 DNA: TGTGCCAGCTCACGGAGGACAGCCGATCAGCCCCAGCATTTT. The V call is TRBV18, the J call TRBJ1-5; D possibly corresponds to TRBD1 (6 bases). CDR3 length: 14 amino acids. Germline CDR1 KGHSH, CDR2 LQKENI. V was shortened by 4 bases and J by 5 bases, with 12 bases between the two germline ends. The complete variable domain, with remaining parts taken from reference TRBV18 and TRBJ1-5, reads NAGVMQNPRHLVRRRGQEARLRCSPMKGHSHVYWYRQLPEEGLKFMVYLQKENIIDESGMPKERFSAEFPKEGPSILRIQQVVRGDSAAYFCASSRRTADQPQHFGDGTRLSIL.

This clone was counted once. CDR3 amino acids: CASTEGPGPLHF. The CDR3 DNA reads as TGTGCCAGCACCGAGGGTCCGGGACCCCTCCACTTT. The chain uses TRBV6-1 and TRBJ1-6; no clear D gene. Germline CDR1 is MNHNS and CDR2 is SASEGT. V lost 7 bases, J lost 12 bases, and 13 bases lay in between. This CDR3 has 12 residues.

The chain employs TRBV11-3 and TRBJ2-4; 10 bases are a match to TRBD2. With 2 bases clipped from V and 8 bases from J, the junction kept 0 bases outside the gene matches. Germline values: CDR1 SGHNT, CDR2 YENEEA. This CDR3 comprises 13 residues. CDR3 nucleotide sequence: TGTGCCAGCAGCTTAAGCGGGAGGGACATTCAGTACTTC. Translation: CASSLSGRDIQYF.

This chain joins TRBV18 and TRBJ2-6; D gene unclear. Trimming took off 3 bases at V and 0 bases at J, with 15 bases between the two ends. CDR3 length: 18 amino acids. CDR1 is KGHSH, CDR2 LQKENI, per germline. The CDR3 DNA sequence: TGTGCCAGCTCACCGGTAGGCAGGCAATTCTCTGGGGCCAACGTCCTGACTTTC. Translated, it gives CASSPVGRQFSGANVLTF.

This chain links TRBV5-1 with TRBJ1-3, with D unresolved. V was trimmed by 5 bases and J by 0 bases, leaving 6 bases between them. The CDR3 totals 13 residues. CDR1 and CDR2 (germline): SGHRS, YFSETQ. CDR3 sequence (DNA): TGCGCCAGCAGTGCGGACTCTGGAAACACCATATATTTT. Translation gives CASSADSGNTIYF.

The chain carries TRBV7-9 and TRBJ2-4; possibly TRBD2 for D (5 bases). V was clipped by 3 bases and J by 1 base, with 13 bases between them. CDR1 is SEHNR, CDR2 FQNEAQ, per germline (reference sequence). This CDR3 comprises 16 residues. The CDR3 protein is CASSFAGVVAKNIQYF. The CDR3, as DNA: TGTGCCAGCAGCTTTGCGGGTGTAGTTGCCAAAAACATTCAGTACTTC.

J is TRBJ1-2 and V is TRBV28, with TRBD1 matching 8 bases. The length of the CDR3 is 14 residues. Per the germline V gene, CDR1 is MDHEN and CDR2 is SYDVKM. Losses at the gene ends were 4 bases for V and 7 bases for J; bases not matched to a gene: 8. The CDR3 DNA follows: TGTGCCAGCAGTTGGACAGGACAGGGAGCTGGCTACACCTTC. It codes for CASSWTGQGAGYTF.

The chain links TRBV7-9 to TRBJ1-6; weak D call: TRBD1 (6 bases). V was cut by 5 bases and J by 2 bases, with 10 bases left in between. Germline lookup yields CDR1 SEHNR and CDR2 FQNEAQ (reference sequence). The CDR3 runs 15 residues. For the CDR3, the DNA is TGTGCCAGCAGCCCGGGGGGCCCCTATAATTCACCCCTCCACTTT. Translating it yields CASSPGGPYNSPLHF.

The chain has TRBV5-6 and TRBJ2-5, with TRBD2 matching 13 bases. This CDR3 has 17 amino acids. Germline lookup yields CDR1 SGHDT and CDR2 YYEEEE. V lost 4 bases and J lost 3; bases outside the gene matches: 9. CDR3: CASSPGLAGRLKETQYF. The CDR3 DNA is TGTGCCAGCAGCCCGGGACTAGCGGGACGTTTAAAAGAGACCCAGTACTTC. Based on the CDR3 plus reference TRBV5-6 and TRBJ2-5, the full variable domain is DAGVTQSPTHLIKTRGQQVTLRCSPKSGHDTVSWYQQALGQGPQFIFQYYEEEERQRGNFPDRFSGHQFPNYSSELNVNALLLGDSALYLCASSPGLAGRLKETQYFGPGTRLLVL.

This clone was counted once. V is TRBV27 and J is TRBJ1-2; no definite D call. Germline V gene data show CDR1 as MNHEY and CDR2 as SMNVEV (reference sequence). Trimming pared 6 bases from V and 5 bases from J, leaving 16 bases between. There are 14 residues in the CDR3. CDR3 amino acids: CASSRLGSDYGYTF. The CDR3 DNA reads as TGTGCCAGCAGCCGATTAGGGTCAGATTATGGCTACACCTTC.

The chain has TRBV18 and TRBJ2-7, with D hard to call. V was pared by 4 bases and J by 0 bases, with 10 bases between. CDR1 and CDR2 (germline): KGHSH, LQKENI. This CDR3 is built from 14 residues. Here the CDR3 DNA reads TGTGCCAGCTCACGGGATCCGAGCTCCTACGAGCAGTACTTC. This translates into CASSRDPSSYEQYF.

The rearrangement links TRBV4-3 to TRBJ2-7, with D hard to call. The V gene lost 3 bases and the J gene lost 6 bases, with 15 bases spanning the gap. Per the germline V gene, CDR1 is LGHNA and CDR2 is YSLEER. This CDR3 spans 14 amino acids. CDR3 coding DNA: TGCGCCAGCAGCCAGGCCCAGAACTTCGGCGAGCAGTACTTC. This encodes CASSQAQNFGEQYF.

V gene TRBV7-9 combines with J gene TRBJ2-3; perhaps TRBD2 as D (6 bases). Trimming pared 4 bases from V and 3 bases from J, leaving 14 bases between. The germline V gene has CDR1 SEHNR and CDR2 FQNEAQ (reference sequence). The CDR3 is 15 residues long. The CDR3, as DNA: TGTGCCAGCAGCTCAACGGGACTCATGACAGATACGCAGTATTTT. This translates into CASSSTGLMTDTQYF.

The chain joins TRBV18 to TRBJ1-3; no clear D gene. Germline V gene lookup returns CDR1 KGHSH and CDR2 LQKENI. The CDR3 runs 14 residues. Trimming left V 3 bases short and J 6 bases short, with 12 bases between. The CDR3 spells CASSPTGSENTIYF. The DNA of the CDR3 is TGTGCCAGCTCACCCACCGGGTCCGAAAACACCATATATTTT.